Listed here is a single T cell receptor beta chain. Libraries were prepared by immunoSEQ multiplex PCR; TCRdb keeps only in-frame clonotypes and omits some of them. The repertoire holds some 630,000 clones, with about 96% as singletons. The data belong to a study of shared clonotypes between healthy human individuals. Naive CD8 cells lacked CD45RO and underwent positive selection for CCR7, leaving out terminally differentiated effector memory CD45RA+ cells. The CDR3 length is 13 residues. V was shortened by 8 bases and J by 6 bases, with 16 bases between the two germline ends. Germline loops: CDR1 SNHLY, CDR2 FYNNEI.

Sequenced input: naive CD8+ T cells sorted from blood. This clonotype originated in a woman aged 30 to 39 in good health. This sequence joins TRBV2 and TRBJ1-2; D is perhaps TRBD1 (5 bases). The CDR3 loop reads CASDGQGTDGYTF. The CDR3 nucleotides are TGTGCCAGCGATGGTCAGGGAACGGATGGCTACACCTTC.